The clone carrying this T cell receptor (beta chain) was detected ten times or more. As to time point: newly diagnosed GD, antithyroid drugs for less than 3 months. Preparation of the TCR library used RNA extracted from PBMCs. HTBI primers from iRepertoire and Arm-PCR of CDR3 regions yielded the TCR beta libraries. Via MiXCR, TCRdb re-called the multiplex PCR reads, giving one row per CDR3 protein. Of approximately 310,000 distinct CDR3 sequences listed, 18% are singletons. The record originates from a study of regulatory T cells in long-lasting Graves disease. Germline assignment: CDR1 MNHEY and CDR2 SVGAGI. This CDR3 is 17 amino acids long. The V and J ends lost 2 bases and 3 bases respectively, with 17 bases between them.

This chain joins TRBV6-5 and TRBJ1-3, with a possible D match to TRBD1 (5 bases). The TCR originated in a female donor with Graves disease. This material consisted of peripheral blood mononuclear cells (PBMCs), taken at new diagnosis, from a patient treated with antithyroid drugs. The CDR3 region has the DNA TGTGCCAGCAGTTACAGGGACCCACAGTCGCTTGGAAACACCATATATTTT. This codes for CASSYRDPQSLGNTIYF.